The 11 T cell receptor beta chains given below trace back to one sample, sequenced in a study of shared clonotypes between healthy human individuals. Assay used: immunoSEQ multiplex PCR; TCRdb lists only in-frame clones, some missing. The repertoire has roughly 2 million clones, around 95% of them found once; the top ten carry roughly 0.13%. Sequencing was done on a sample of naive CD4+ T cells sorted from blood. The subset was: CD45RA+ positively selected. The receptors come from a man between 18 and 35 years old in good health.

Remarks on this clone: This may arise from a read error, as a much more abundant clone is one base away. V is TRBV30 and J is TRBJ2-5; D gene uncertain. CDR1 and CDR2 (germline): GTSNPN, SVGIG (reference sequence). V lost 1 base to trimming and J lost 11 bases, with 11 bases between them. The CDR3 runs 11 residues. CDR3 nucleotide sequence: TGTGCCTGGAGTGAATCCTACGGGCAGTACTTC. Translation: CAWSESYGQYF. Complete variable domain (other parts from reference TRBV30 and TRBJ2-5): SQTIHQWPATLVQPVGSPLSLECTVEGTSNPNLYWYRQAAGRGLQLLFYSVGIGQISSEVPQNLSASRPQDRQFILSSKKLLLSDSGFYLCAWSESYGQYFGPGTRLLVL.

The V call is TRBV21-1, the J call TRBJ2-2. TRBV21-1 is a listed pseudogene. The CDR3 extends over 12 amino acids. CDR3 coding DNA: TGTGCCAGCAGCAAATATGGCGGGGAGCTGTTTTTT. Its translation is CASSKYGGELFF.

The V gene is TRBV6-5, the J gene TRBJ1-6, with 10 bases matching TRBD1. Looked up from germline, CDR1 is MNHEY and CDR2 is SVGAGI. J gave up 13 bases and V 0 bases, and 6 bases lay outside the gene matches. The CDR3 has 15 amino acids. CDR3 nucleotide sequence: TGTGCCAGCAGTTACTCGAGACAGGGGGCGCTTCCCCTCCACTTT. Translated: CASSYSRQGALPLHF.

The chain is built from TRBV18 and TRBJ2-5; possibly TRBD1 for D (5 bases). The germline V gene has CDR1 KGHSH and CDR2 LQKENI. V was pared by 6 bases and J by 2 bases, with 16 bases between. This CDR3 is built from 15 residues. The CDR3: CASSRPTEQQETQYF. Here the CDR3 DNA reads TGTGCCAGCTCCCGACCGACAGAACAGCAAGAGACCCAGTACTTC.

The chain recombines TRBV7-8 with TRBJ2-7; possibly TRBD1 for D (6 bases). Germline lookup yields CDR1 SGHVS and CDR2 FQNEAQ. This CDR3 has 14 amino acids. V lost 5 bases, J lost 1 base, and 12 bases lay in between. The CDR3 reads CASSRLTGSYEQYF. CDR3 bases: TGTGCCAGCAGCCGATTAACAGGGTCCTACGAGCAGTACTTC.

CDR3 sequence (DNA): TGTGCCAGCAGCCTCGTTACGGGGGAGCAGTACTTC. Protein: CASSLVTGEQYF. The V call is TRBV7-8, the J call TRBJ2-7; perhaps TRBD2 as D (5 bases). The germline CDR1 and CDR2 sequences are SGHVS and FQNEAQ. V lost 5 bases and J lost 7, with 12 bases in between. CDR3 size: 12 residues. The entire variable domain, with the rest obtained from reference TRBV7-8 and TRBJ2-7, is as follows: GAGVSQSPRYKVAKRGQDVALRCDPISGHVSLFWYQQALGQGPEFLTYFQNEAQLDKSGLPSDRFFAERPEGSVSTLKIQRTQQEDSAVYLCASSLVTGEQYFGPGTRLTVT.

This clone was picked up one time. The chain combines TRBV29-1 with TRBJ1-2; a weak D match, TRBD1 (6 bases). Germline V CDR1 and CDR2: SQVTM, ANQGSEA. V shed 6 bases and J shed 0 bases, with 11 bases lying between them. The CDR3 has 13 amino acids. CDR3 in amino acids: CSVTGRTNYGYTF. The CDR3 DNA reads as TGCAGCGTCACAGGGAGAACTAACTATGGCTACACCTTC.

V is TRBV5-1 and J is TRBJ2-3; D not resolved. Germline V CDR1 and CDR2: SGHRS, YFSETQ. CDR3 size: 16 residues. V lost 7 bases and J 0 bases, leaving 18 bases between the germline ends. This CDR3 is CASRPGLSASTDTQYF. CDR3 nucleotide sequence: TGCGCCAGCCGGCCGGGTTTATCGGCTAGCACAGATACGCAGTATTTT.

The V call is TRBV18, the J call TRBJ1-6, with a possible D match to TRBD1 (6 bases). The V end lost 2 bases, the J end lost 7 bases, and 15 bases lay between the germline ends. Per the germline V gene, CDR1 is KGHSH and CDR2 is LQKENI. The CDR3 is 16 amino acids. The chain's CDR3 is CASSPSQGFGNSPLHF. CDR3 DNA: TGTGCCAGCTCACCATCACAGGGTTTTGGCAATTCACCCCTCCACTTT. Using reference TRBV18 and TRBJ1-6 for the parts outside the CDR3, the full variable domain is NAGVMQNPRHLVRRRGQEARLRCSPMKGHSHVYWYRQLPEEGLKFMVYLQKENIIDESGMPKERFSAEFPKEGPSILRIQQVVRGDSAAYFCASSPSQGFGNSPLHFGNGTRLTVT.

V is TRBV7-2 and J is TRBJ2-7, with TRBD2 matching 9 bases. There are 16 residues in the CDR3. Germline CDR1 SGHTA, CDR2 FQGNSA. V trimming: 6 bases; J trimming: 6 bases; junction bases outside the gene matches: 15. The CDR3 is CASRIEMAGGPGEQYF. DNA for the CDR3: TGTGCCAGCAGAATCGAGATGGCGGGAGGGCCGGGCGAGCAGTACTTC.

This clone was detected a few times. The chain carries TRBV2 and TRBJ1-6, with D unresolved. Germline V gene data show CDR1 as SNHLY and CDR2 as FYNNEI. CDR3 length: 14 amino acids. Trimming removed 6 bases at V and 6 bases at J, with 12 bases between. The CDR3 DNA reads TGTGCCAGCAGGGTACGACTGATTAATTCACCCCTCCACTTT. Encoded protein: CASRVRLINSPLHF.